These 6 T cell receptor beta chains were sequenced from one sample in a study of blood T cell repertoires in COVID-19. The method was immunoSEQ multiplex PCR; TCRdb's version includes in-frame clones alone and lacks a portion of them. The data show about 210,000 clones, with roughly four fifths seen just once and approximately 8.1% held by the top ten. Sequenced input: peripheral blood. Every receptor here comes from a woman aged 50 to 60 with active or convalescent COVID-19.

A single count supports this clone. The chain uses TRBV11-2 and TRBJ1-6, with 9 bases aligning to TRBD1. V shed 3 bases, J shed 7 bases, and the junction held 4 bases outside the gene matches. Germline lookup yields CDR1 SGHAT and CDR2 FQNNGV. The CDR3 has 15 amino acids. The CDR3 DNA sequence: TGTGCCAGCAGCTTTACAGGGGGCGAGAATTCACCCCTCCACTTT. Translating gives CASSFTGGENSPLHF.

The chain uses TRBV18 and TRBJ1-2, with D unresolved. Germline-derived CDR1 and CDR2 are KGHSH and LQKENI. The V and J ends lost 4 bases and 0 bases respectively, with 6 bases between them. There are 13 residues in the CDR3. The CDR3 nucleotides are TGTGCCAGCTCACAACAAGCTAACTATGGCTACACCTTC. Its translation is CASSQQANYGYTF.

This chain uses TRBV5-1 with TRBJ1-3, with TRBD1 matching 7 bases. Per germline, CDR1 SGHRS and CDR2 YFSETQ. The CDR3 has 15 amino acids. Trimming took 4 bases from V and 0 from J; bases not matched to a gene: 4. CDR3 loop: CASSRDSPSGNTIYF. CDR3 sequence (DNA): TGCGCCAGCAGCCGGGACAGCCCCTCTGGAAACACCATATATTTT.

V gene TRBV5-4 combines with J gene TRBJ2-7, with no clear D. Trimming took off 4 bases at V and 4 bases at J, with 12 bases between the two ends. This CDR3 comprises 13 residues. Germline V gene sequence: CDR1 SGHNT, CDR2 YYREEE (reference sequence). The CDR3 nucleotides are TGTGCCAGCAGCCCCGCGCCGAGATACGAGCAGTACGTC. As protein: CASSPAPRYEQYV.

This clone was recorded only once. The chain couples TRBV15 to TRBJ2-5, with TRBD1 identical over 7 bases. V trimming: 5 bases; J trimming: 2 bases; junction bases outside the gene matches: 2. There are 13 residues in the CDR3. Germline loops: CDR1 LNHNV, CDR2 YYDKDF (reference sequence). The CDR3 loop is CATSGGQQETQYF. As DNA, the CDR3 is TGTGCCACCAGCGGGGGACAGCAAGAGACCCAGTACTTC.

This clone was observed once. The V and J genes are TRBV9 and TRBJ1-2; perhaps TRBD1 as D (5 bases). There are 13 residues in the CDR3. Germline V gene lookup returns CDR1 SGDLS and CDR2 YYNGEE. The germline V and J ends were trimmed by 4 bases and 2 bases, with 9 bases remaining between them. CDR3 nucleotide sequence: TGTGCCAGCAGCAGGACACGAAACTATGGCTACACCTTC. Protein sequence: CASSRTRNYGYTF.